This TCR beta chain came from a study of OX40 agonist ivuxolimab in advanced cancers. Regarding the study in general: Ivuxolimab, which targeted the costimulatory receptor OX40 (CD134), was an agonistic, fully human IgG2 monoclonal antibody. Intravenous ivuxolimab was administered to patients every 2 weeks at six dose levels: 0.01, 0.1, 0.3, 1.5, 3 and 10 mg/kg. Among the approximately 54 dose-escalation patients, roughly 20 had hepatocellular carcinoma, roughly 15 melanoma, 9 renal cell carcinoma and 9 head and neck cancer. The dose-escalation cohort was 82.7% male with a mean age of roughly 60 years, ranging from roughly 23 to 90. Prior anti-PD-1, anti-PD-L1 or anti-CTLA-4 therapy was permitted, and 40% of dose-escalation patients had received checkpoint inhibitors. Partial responses occurred in three dose-escalation patients, of whom one had hepatocellular carcinoma and two had cutaneous melanoma. The point of sequencing TCRbeta in the periphery was to test whether ivuxolimab changed TCR sequence diversity and drove clonal T-cell expansion. The paper reports the monotherapy dose-escalation portion (N of about 50 patients) of the phase I ivuxolimab trial.

General conclusions and limits of the study: At doses of 0.1 to 3.0 mg/kg, clonal expansion of both CD4+ and CD8+ T cells in blood was seen between baseline and week 6. In the 0.1-3.0 mg/kg groups, partial responders had among the lowest normalized peripheral clonal expansion, particularly in CD8+ T cells. The antigen specificity of the peripheral T cells that underwent clonal expansion was not determined. After ivuxolimab, expanded clones were on average more numerous among CD8+ T cells than among CD4+ T cells. Low levels of normalized T-cell clonal expansion were also seen in some patients who did not respond.

As regards this clone: No antigen is known for it. At one of its ends the junction is not consistent with the germline gene, which may arise from a read error.

Sequences GTSNPN (CDR1) and SVGIG (CDR2) are obtained from the germline V gene (reference sequence). The CDR3 runs 11 residues from the cysteine to the phenylalanine. Only the CDR3 portion is preserved as DNA: 33 bases, with reading frame beginning at the first base. Genomic DNA was extracted from sorted cells for sequencing of the TCRbeta CDR3 region. TCRbeta CDR3 regions were sequenced using the immunoSEQ Assay. Sourced from immuneACCESS, this table was stored by TCRdb with only in-frame sequences that have V and J called. A share of the clones is absent; for the studies checked, an unresolved V gene accounts for under half, and the remainder has no known explanation. This sample has around 64,000 clones in its table, and roughly 84% of those were observed once. The ten largest account for roughly 2.3% of the sample. The trial excluded patients who had a history of autoimmune disease or were on systemic immunosuppression. Peripheral blood for TCR sequencing was collected from all dose cohorts at baseline, on cycle 4 day 1, and on cycle 7 day 1. The samples were taken from a phase I, first-in-human, multicenter, open-label dose-escalation trial of ivuxolimab. Adults with locally advanced or metastatic melanoma, renal cell carcinoma, hepatocellular carcinoma or head and neck squamous cell carcinoma were enrolled in the trial. Before TCR sequencing, CD4+ T cells and CD8+ T cells were sorted from peripheral blood as separate populations.

The rearrangement joined TRBV30 to TRBJ2-7; the D gene is perhaps TRBD1, on 5 matching bases. This receptor was taken from an adult with an advanced solid tumor such as melanoma, head and neck, liver or kidney cancer. The sequenced sample was CD4+ or CD8+ T cells sorted from blood, obtained in a trial of the OX40 agonist ivuxolimab. The nucleotide sequence reads TGTGCCTGGAGCCCTCAACAGGAGCTGTACTTC. Translated, this is CAWSPQQELYF.